This TCR beta chain was documented in a study of cytomegalovirus exposure and HLA in healthy donors. This CDR3 is 15 amino acids long. The V end was cut by 6 bases, the J end by 4 bases, with 18 bases between. Per the germline V gene, CDR1 is MNHEY and CDR2 is SVGAGI. PCR employed 60 Vbeta and 13 Jbeta primers. The method was immunoSEQ multiplex PCR; TCRdb's version includes in-frame clones alone and lacks a portion of them. Altogether 150,000 to 200,000 clones are present, 70% to 80% being singletons, with the ten largest covering about 1.4%. The origin of this receptor is a woman aged 45-65 years in good health and CMV-seronegative. The V gene is TRBV6-5, the J gene TRBJ1-1; the D is unclear. The specimen sequenced was PBMCs. In DNA form, the CDR3 reads TGTGCCAGCAGGTACGAGTCCCTACGGGGCACTGAAGCTTTCTTT. Translation gives CASRYESLRGTEAFF.